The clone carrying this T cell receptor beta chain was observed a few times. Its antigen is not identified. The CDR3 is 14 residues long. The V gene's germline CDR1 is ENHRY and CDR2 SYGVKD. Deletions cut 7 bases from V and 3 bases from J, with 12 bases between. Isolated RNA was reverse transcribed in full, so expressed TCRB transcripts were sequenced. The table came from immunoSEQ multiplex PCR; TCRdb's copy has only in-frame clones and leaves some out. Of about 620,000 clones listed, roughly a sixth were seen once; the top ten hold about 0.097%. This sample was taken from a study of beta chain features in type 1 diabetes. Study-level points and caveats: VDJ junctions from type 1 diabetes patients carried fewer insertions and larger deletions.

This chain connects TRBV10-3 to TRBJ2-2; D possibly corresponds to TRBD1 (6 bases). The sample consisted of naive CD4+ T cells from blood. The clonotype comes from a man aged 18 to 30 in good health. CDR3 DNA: TGTGCCATCAAAGTGACAGGAGACACCGGGGAGCTGTTTTTT. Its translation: CAIKVTGDTGELFF.